The 15 T cell receptor beta chains given below trace back to one sample, sequenced in a study of T cell changes during pregnancy in multiple sclerosis. Clones were read by immunoSEQ multiplex PCR, and TCRdb kept only the in-frame ones, dropping some. The sample consists of more than 85,000 clones, 90% to 95% of them appearing once. The starting material was peripheral blood, obtained in the third trimester of pregnancy. The receptors were sampled from a female donor in good health, enrolled as a control in a pregnancy study.

The rearrangement joins TRBV27 to TRBJ1-2, with D hard to call. CDR3 length: 15 amino acids. V was clipped by 0 bases and J by 6 bases, with 14 bases between them. Germline CDR1 is MNHEY and CDR2 is SMNVEV (reference sequence). In nucleotides, the CDR3 is TGTGCCAGCAGTTTATCATCGGGGTTAAGACATGGCTACACCTTC. Amino acid sequence: CASSLSSGLRHGYTF.

The genes are TRBV7-2 and TRBJ2-3; 8 bases are a match to TRBD2. The CDR3 loop spans 17 amino acids. Germline CDR1 is SGHTA and CDR2 is FQGNSA. The trim removed 5 bases at V and 6 bases at J, leaving 16 bases unmatched. CDR3 sequence: CASSPNLRTSQSDTQYF. The CDR3 coding sequence is TGTGCCAGCAGCCCTAACCTCCGGACTAGCCAATCCGATACGCAGTATTTT.

V usage is TRBV29-1 and J usage is TRBJ2-7; 7 nucleotides line up with TRBD2. The V and J ends lost 7 bases and 2 bases, in that order; junction bases with no gene match: 8. CDR1 and CDR2 (germline): SQVTM, ANQGSEA. The CDR3 covers 13 residues. The DNA of the CDR3 is TGCAGCGCCGGGGACTATCAAACCTACGAGCAGTACTTC. Encoded protein: CSAGDYQTYEQYF.

This clone was detected once. V gene TRBV27 combines with J gene TRBJ1-2; 7 nucleotides align to TRBD1. The CDR3 has 14 amino acids. Germline V gene sequence: CDR1 MNHEY, CDR2 SMNVEV (reference sequence). V gave up 5 bases and J gave up 5 bases; unmatched junction bases: 8. Written as DNA, the CDR3 is TGTGCCAGCAGTAGATTCGGGACAGATTATGGCTACACCTTC. Its protein is CASSRFGTDYGYTF.

This clone has only one observation. The chain's CDR3 is CASSFAGGYGYTF. CDR3 nucleotides: TGTGCCAGCAGTTTCGCGGGTGGCTATGGCTACACCTTC. The chain recombines TRBV25-1 with TRBJ1-2, with D hard to call. Per the germline V gene, CDR1 is MGHDK and CDR2 is SYGVNS. Deletions cut 5 bases from V and 4 bases from J, with 11 bases between. This CDR3 is 13 amino acids long.

This chain links TRBV5-1 with TRBJ2-5; tentatively, D is TRBD2 (6 bases). This CDR3 comprises 14 residues. V was clipped by 0 bases and J by 2 bases, with 8 bases between them. Germline values: CDR1 SGHRS, CDR2 YFSETQ. DNA of the CDR3: TGCGCCAGCAGCTTGGGGGGGGAACAAGAGACCCAGTACTTC. Translated, it gives CASSLGGEQETQYF.

The rearrangement joins TRBV2 to TRBJ2-3; D ambiguous. The germline V gene encodes CDR1 SNHLY and CDR2 FYNNEI. CDR3 length: 12 residues. V was trimmed by 5 bases and J by 3 bases, leaving 6 bases between them. The CDR3 nucleotides are TGTGCCAGCAGTCCCCAGACAGATACGCAGTATTTT. This codes for CASSPQTDTQYF.

The sample holds one count of this clone. The chain recombines TRBV5-4 with TRBJ2-1; possible D gene TRBD2, 5 bases. This CDR3 has 16 amino acids. Trimming took 1 base from V and 0 from J, leaving 11 bases between them. Per the germline V gene, CDR1 is SGHNT and CDR2 is YYREEE (reference sequence). The CDR3 sequence is CASSLPPGSSYNEQFF. CDR3 bases: TGTGCCAGCAGCTTGCCCCCGGGGAGCTCCTACAATGAGCAGTTCTTC.

The chain joins TRBV6-6 to TRBJ2-2; 13 nucleotides line up with TRBD2. The CDR3 totals 15 residues. CDR1 MNHNY and CDR2 SVGAGI come from the germline V gene (reference sequence). J gave up 6 bases and V 10 bases, and 8 bases lay outside the gene matches. Here the CDR3 reads CATKGGLAGAGELFF. In DNA, the CDR3 is TGTGCCACCAAGGGAGGACTAGCGGGAGCCGGGGAGCTGTTTTTT.

Only a few counts were recorded for this clone. This chain links TRBV5-1 with TRBJ2-2, with TRBD2 matching 13 bases. This CDR3 has 16 residues. Trimming cost V 1 base and J 10 bases; bases outside gene matches: 7. Germline V gene lookup returns CDR1 SGHRS and CDR2 YFSETQ. This chain's CDR3 is CASSLFTSGRAEELFF. CDR3 DNA sequence: TGCGCCAGCAGCTTGTTTACTAGCGGGAGGGCCGAGGAGCTGTTTTTT.

The genes are TRBV28 and TRBJ2-3, with 11 bases aligning to TRBD2. Germline CDR1 is MDHEN and CDR2 is SYDVKM. Trimming removed 5 bases from V and 5 bases from J; junction bases left unmatched: 3. The CDR3 extends over 14 amino acids. This CDR3 reads CASSLAGGLDTQYF. The DNA of the CDR3 is TGTGCCAGCAGTCTAGCGGGAGGTTTAGATACGCAGTATTTT.

The V and J genes are TRBV5-1 and TRBJ2-1; D gene uncertain. Trimming stripped 0 bases from V and 4 bases from J, with 8 bases between. The CDR3 totals 14 residues. CDR1 and CDR2 (germline): SGHRS, YFSETQ. The CDR3 loop reads CASSLEYEYNEQFF. DNA for the CDR3: TGCGCCAGCAGCTTGGAATACGAGTACAATGAGCAGTTCTTC.

The V and J genes are TRBV5-5 and TRBJ2-7, with 7 bases lining up with TRBD1. The ends lost 8 bases at V and 2 bases at J; junction bases unmatched: 7. The CDR3 totals 13 residues. Germline CDR1 SGHKS, CDR2 YYEKEE (reference sequence). CDR3 protein: CASLRQGTYEQYF. CDR3 sequence (DNA): TGTGCCAGTTTAAGACAGGGTACCTACGAGCAGTACTTC.

This chain joins TRBV15 and TRBJ2-7; 9 positions match TRBD1. The CDR3 runs to 15 residues. CDR1 LNHNV and CDR2 YYDKDF come from the germline V gene (reference sequence). V lost 0 bases to trimming and J lost 0 bases; unmatched junction nucleotides: 0. This CDR3 reads CATSRETGGSYEQYF. DNA of the CDR3: TGTGCCACCAGCAGAGAGACAGGGGGCTCCTACGAGCAGTACTTC.

This chain connects TRBV27 to TRBJ1-1, with TRBD1 as a possible D gene (5 bases). The CDR3 is made up of 13 amino acids. Germline V gene sequence: CDR1 MNHEY, CDR2 SMNVEV (reference sequence). Trimming shortened V by 4 bases and J by 4 bases, and 10 bases separated the two germline ends. CDR3 bases: TGTGCCAGCAGTTCAGGGTTGGGCACTGAAGCTTTCTTT. Translation: CASSSGLGTEAFF.